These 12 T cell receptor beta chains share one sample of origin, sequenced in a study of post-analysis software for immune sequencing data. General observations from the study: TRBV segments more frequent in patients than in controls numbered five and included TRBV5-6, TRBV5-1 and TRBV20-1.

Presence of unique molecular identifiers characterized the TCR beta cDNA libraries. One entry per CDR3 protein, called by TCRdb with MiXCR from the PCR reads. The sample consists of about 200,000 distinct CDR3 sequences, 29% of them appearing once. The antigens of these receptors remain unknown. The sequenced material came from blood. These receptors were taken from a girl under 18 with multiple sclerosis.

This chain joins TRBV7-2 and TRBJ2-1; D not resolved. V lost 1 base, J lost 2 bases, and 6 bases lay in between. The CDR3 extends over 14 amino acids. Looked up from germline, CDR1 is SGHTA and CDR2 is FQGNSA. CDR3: CASSLVLAYNEQFF. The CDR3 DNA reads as TGTGCCAGCAGCTTAGTTTTGGCCTACAATGAGCAGTTCTTC.

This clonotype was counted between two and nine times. CDR3 residues: CASRRSGEHNEQFF. The CDR3 nucleotides are TGTGCCAGCAGGCGCTCGGGAGAGCACAATGAGCAGTTCTTC. The rearrangement links TRBV2 to TRBJ2-1, with D perhaps TRBD2 (6 bases). Germline V gene lookup returns CDR1 SNHLY and CDR2 FYNNEI. Trimming took off 6 bases at V and 5 bases at J, with 14 bases between the two ends. CDR3 size: 14 residues.

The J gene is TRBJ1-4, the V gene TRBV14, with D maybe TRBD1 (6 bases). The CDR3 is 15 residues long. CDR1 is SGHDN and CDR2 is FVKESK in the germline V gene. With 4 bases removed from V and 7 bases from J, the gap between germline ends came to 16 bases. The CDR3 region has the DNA TGTGCCAGCAGCCCGGGAGCCAGGGGCGGTGAAAAACTGTTTTTT. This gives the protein CASSPGARGGEKLFF.

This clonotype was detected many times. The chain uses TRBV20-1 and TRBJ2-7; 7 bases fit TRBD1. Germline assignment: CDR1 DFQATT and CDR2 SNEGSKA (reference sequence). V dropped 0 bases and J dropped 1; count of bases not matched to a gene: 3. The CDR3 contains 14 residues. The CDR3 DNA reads TGCAGTGCTAGAGATCCGGGACAGTCCTACGAGCAGTACTTC. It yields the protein CSARDPGQSYEQYF.

The CDR3 loop is CASGPGEAFF. The CDR3, as DNA: TGTGCCAGCGGTCCGGGTGAAGCTTTCTTT. The V call is TRBV2, the J call TRBJ1-1; no clear D. Looked up from germline, CDR1 is SNHLY and CDR2 is FYNNEI. Trimming removed 8 bases at V and 7 bases at J, with 8 bases between. CDR3 length equals 10 residues.

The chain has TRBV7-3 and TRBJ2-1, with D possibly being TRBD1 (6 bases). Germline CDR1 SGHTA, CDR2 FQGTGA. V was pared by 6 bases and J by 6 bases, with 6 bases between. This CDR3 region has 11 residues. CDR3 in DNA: TGTGCCAGCAGGGGGGCCAATGAGCAGTTCTTC. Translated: CASRGANEQFF.

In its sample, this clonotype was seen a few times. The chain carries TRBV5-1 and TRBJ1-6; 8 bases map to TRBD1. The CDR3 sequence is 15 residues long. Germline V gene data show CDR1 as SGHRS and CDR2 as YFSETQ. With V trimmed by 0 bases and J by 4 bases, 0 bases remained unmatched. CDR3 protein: CASSLDRGYNSPLHF. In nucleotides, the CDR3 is TGCGCCAGCAGCTTGGACAGGGGGTATAATTCACCCCTCCACTTT. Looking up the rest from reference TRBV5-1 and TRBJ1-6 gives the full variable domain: KAGVTQTPRYLIKTRGQQVTLSCSPISGHRSVSWYQQTPGQGLQFLFEYFSETQRNKGNFPGRFSGRQFSNSRSEMNVSTLELGDSALYLCASSLDRGYNSPLHFGNGTRLTVT.

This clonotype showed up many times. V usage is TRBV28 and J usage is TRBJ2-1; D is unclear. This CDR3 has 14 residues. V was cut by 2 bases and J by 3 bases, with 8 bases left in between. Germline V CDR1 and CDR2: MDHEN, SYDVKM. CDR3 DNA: TGTGCCAGCAGTTTAGGACGAATCTACAATGAGCAGTTCTTC. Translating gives CASSLGRIYNEQFF.

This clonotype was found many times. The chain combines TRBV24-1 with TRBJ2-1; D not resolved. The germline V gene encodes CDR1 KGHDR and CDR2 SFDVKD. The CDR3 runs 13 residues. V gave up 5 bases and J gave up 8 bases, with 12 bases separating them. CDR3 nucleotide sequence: TGTGCCACCAGTGTCCACCCCAGCGATGAGCAGTTCTTC. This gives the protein CATSVHPSDEQFF.

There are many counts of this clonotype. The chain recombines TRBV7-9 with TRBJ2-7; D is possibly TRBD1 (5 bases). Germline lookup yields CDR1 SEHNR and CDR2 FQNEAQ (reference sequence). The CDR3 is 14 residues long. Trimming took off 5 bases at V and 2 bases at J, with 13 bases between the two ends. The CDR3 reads CASSDPDTAYEQYF. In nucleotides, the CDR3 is TGTGCCAGCAGCGACCCGGACACCGCCTACGAGCAGTACTTC.

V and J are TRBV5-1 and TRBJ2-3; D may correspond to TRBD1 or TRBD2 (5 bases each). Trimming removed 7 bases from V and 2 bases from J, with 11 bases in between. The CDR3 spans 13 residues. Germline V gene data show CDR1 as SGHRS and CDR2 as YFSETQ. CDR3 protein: CASAPGTTDTQYF. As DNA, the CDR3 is TGCGCCAGCGCCCCAGGGACCACAGATACGCAGTATTTT.

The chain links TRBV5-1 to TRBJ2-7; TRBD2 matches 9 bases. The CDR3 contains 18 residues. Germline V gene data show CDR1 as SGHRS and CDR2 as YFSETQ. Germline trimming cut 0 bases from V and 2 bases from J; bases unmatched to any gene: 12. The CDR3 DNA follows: TGCGCCAGCAGCTTGGGGCGGGAGGGCCGAGGGTTTACCTACGAGCAGTACTTC. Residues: CASSLGREGRGFTYEQYF.